This TCR beta chain came from a study of PD-L1 blockade in urothelial cancer. Study-level background: Men with urothelial cancer arising in the bladder made up about 90% of the roughly 29 patients. Blood was evaluated 3 weeks (second dose) and 6 weeks after therapy began. Study findings and constraints: Below-median TCR clonality that was measured in pretreatment blood predicted better survival.

About this clone: The antigen is undetermined.

Urothelial carcinoma affected the patients, and it was locally advanced or metastatic. The CDR3 consists of 11 residues. Trimming took 11 bases from V and 6 from J, leaving 13 bases between them. The germline V gene encodes CDR1 SNHLY and CDR2 FYNNEI. Sequencing used immunoSEQ multiplex PCR; TCRdb keeps in-frame clones, though not all of them. This table has about 100,000 clones, roughly nine tenths appearing once. The V and J genes are TRBV2 and TRBJ1-1; no clear D gene. The receptor was isolated from a woman older than 75 with urothelial cancer. The specimen comprised PBMCs, sampled around atezolizumab (anti-PD-L1) treatment. The CDR3 nucleotides are TGTGCCTCCCAGGAGGTGGCTGAAGCTTTCTTT. This codes for CASQEVAEAFF.